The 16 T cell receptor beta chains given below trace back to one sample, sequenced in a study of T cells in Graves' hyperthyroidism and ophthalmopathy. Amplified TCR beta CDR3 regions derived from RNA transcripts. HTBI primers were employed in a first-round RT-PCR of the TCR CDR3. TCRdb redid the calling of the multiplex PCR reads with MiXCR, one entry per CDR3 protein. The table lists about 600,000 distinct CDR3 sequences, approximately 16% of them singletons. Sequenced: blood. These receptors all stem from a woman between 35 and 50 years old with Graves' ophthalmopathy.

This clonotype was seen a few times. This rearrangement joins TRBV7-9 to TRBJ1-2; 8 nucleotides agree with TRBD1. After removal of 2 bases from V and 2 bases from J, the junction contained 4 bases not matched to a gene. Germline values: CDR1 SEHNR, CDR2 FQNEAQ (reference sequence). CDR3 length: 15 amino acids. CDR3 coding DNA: TGTGCCAGCAGCTTATTGACAGGGGAAAACTATGGCTACACCTTC. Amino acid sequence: CASSLLTGENYGYTF.

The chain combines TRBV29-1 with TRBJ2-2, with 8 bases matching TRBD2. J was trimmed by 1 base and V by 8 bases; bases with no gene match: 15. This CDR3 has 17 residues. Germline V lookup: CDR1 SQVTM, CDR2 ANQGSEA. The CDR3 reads CSFSEGSGALNTGELFF. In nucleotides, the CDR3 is TGCAGCTTCTCGGAGGGTAGCGGGGCCCTGAACACCGGGGAGCTGTTTTTT.

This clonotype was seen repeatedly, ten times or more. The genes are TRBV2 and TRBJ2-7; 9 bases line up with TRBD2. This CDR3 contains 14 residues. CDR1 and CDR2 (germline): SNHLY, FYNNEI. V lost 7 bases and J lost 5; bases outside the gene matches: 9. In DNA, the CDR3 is TGTGCCAGCATGTTGGTAGCGGGAGCCCACGAGCAGTACTTC. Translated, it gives CASMLVAGAHEQYF.

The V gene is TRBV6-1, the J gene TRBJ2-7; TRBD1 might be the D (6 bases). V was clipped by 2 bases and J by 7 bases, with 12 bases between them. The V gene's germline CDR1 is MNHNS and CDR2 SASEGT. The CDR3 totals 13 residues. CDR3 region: CASSEQGLGEQYF. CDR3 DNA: TGTGCCAGCAGTGAACAGGGGCTGGGGGAGCAGTACTTC.

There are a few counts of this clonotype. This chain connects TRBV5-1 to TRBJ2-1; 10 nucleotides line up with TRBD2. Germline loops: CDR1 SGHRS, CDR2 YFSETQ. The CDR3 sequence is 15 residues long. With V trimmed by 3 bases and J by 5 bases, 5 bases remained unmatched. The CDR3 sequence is CASSSGLAAHNEQFF. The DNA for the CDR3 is TGCGCCAGCAGCTCCGGACTAGCGGCCCACAATGAGCAGTTCTTC.

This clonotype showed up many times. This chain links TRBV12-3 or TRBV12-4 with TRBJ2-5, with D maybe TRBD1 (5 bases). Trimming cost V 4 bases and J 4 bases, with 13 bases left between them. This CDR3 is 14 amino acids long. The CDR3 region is CASSWRQLGETQYF. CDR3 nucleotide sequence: TGTGCCAGCAGTTGGAGACAGCTGGGAGAGACCCAGTACTTC.

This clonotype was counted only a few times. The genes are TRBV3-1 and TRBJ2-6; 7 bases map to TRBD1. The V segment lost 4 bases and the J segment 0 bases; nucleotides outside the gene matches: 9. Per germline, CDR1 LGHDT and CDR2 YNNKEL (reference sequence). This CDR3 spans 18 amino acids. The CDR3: CASSRRTGESSGANVLTF. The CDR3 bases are TGTGCCAGCAGCCGGCGGACAGGCGAGAGCTCTGGGGCCAACGTCCTGACTTTC.

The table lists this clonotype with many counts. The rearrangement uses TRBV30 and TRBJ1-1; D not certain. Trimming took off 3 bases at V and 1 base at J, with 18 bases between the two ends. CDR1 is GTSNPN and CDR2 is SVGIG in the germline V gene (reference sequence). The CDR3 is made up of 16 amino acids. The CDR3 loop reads CAWRFNGVPGNTEAFF. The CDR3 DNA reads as TGTGCCTGGAGATTCAATGGAGTACCGGGGAACACTGAAGCTTTCTTT. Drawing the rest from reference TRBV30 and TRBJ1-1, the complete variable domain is SQTIHQWPATLVQPVGSPLSLECTVEGTSNPNLYWYRQAAGRGLQLLFYSVGIGQISSEVPQNLSASRPQDRQFILSSKKLLLSDSGFYLCAWRFNGVPGNTEAFFGQGTRLTVV.

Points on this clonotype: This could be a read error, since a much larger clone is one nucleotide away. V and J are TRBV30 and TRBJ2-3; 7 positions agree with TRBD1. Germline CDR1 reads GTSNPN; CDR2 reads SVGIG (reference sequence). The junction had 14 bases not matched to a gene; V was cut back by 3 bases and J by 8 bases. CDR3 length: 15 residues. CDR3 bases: TGTGCCTGGAGCGTCAGGGGGTCTTTCGCAGGTACGCAGTATTTT. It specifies CAWSVRGSFAGTQYF. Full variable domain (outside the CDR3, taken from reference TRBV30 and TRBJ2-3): SQTIHQWPATLVQPVGSPLSLECTVEGTSNPNLYWYRQAAGRGLQLLFYSVGIGQISSEVPQNLSASRPQDRQFILSSKKLLLSDSGFYLCAWSVRGSFAGTQYFGPGTRLTVL.

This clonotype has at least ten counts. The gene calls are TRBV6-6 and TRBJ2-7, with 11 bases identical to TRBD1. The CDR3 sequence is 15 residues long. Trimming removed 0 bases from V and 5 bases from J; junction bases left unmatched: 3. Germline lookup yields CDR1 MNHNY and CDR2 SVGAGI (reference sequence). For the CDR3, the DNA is TGTGCCAGCAGTTACTCCCGGGACAGGGGGGACGAGCAGTACTTC. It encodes CASSYSRDRGDEQYF.

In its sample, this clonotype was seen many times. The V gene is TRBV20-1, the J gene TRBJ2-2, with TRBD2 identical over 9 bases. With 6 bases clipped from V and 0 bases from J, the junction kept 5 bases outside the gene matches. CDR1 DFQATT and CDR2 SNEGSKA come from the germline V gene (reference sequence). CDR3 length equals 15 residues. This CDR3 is CSATLAGSNTGELFF. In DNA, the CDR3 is TGCAGTGCGACGCTAGCGGGATCGAACACCGGGGAGCTGTTTTTT.

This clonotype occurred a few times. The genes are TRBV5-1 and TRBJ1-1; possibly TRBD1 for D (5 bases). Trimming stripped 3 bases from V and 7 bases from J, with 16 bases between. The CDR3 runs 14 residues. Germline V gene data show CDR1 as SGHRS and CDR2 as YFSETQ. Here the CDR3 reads CASSSGWGIGEAFF. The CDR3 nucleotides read TGCGCCAGCAGCTCTGGATGGGGGATCGGTGAAGCTTTCTTT. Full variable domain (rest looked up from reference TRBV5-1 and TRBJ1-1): KAGVTQTPRYLIKTRGQQVTLSCSPISGHRSVSWYQQTPGQGLQFLFEYFSETQRNKGNFPGRFSGRQFSNSRSEMNVSTLELGDSALYLCASSSGWGIGEAFFGQGTRLTVV.

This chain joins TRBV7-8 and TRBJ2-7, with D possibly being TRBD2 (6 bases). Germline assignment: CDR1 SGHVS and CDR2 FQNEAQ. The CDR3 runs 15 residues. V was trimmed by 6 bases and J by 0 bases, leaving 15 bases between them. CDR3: CASRSLRGSSYEQYF. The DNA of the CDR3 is TGTGCCAGCAGGTCCCTGCGGGGAAGCTCCTACGAGCAGTACTTC.

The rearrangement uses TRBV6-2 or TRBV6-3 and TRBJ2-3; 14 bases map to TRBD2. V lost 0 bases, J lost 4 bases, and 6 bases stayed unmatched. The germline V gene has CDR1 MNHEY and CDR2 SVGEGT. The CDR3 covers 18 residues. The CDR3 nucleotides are TGTGCCAGCAGTTACTCGTCACCGGGACTAGCGGGAGCAGATACGCAGTATTTT. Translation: CASSYSSPGLAGADTQYF.

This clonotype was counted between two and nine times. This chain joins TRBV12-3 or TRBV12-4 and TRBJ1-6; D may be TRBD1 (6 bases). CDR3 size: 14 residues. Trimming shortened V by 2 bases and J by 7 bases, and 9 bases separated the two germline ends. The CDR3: CASSLWQGNSPLHF. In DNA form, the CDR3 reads TGTGCCAGCAGTTTATGGCAGGGGAATTCACCCCTCCACTTT.

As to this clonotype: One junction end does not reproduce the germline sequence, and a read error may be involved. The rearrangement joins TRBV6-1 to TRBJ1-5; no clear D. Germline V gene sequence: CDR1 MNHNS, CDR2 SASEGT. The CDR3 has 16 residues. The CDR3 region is CASSDGRTRSYQPQHF. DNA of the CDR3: TGTGCCAGCAGTGATGGGAGGACCCGTAGCTATCAGCCCCAGCATTTT.